A selection of T cell receptor beta chains follows, all from one sample in a study of identical twins. One entry per CDR3 protein results from TCRdb running MiXCR on the 5' RACE reads. Counted here are some 1,700,000 distinct CDR3 sequences, around a third occurring once; the ten biggest clones make up around 0.3%. The sequenced sample was cord blood. The receptors were sampled from a newborn girl in good health. CDR3s include the opening cysteine and the closing phenylalanine or tryptophan. Each record gives: D gene, clone size, V gene, J gene, CDR3 length, CDR3 protein, CDR3 DNA. The D gene is left open where the match is weak. Clone size is not always given. Where it is, it says once, few, many or a class for expanded clones.

NA	NA	TRBV29-1	TRBJ1-4	12	CSVLVANEKLFF	TGCAGCGTTCTGGTGGCTAATGAAAAACTGTTTTTT
NA	few	TRBV5-1	TRBJ1-1	15	CASSLEADSLIGAFF	TGCGCCAGCAGCTTGGAAGCAGACTCCTTGATTGGGGCTTTCTTT
TRBD2	NA	TRBV4-1	TRBJ2-5	15	CASSQESSGRETQYF	TGCGCCAGCAGCCAAGAGTCTAGCGGGAGAGAGACCCAGTACTTC
NA	NA	TRBV21-1	TRBJ2-3	16	CASSPRLAESTDTQYF	TGTGCCAGCAGCCCCAGACTAGCGGAGAGCACAGATACGCAGTATTTT
TRBD1	few	TRBV15	TRBJ2-1	16	CATSRRTGSSYNEQFF	TGTGCCACCAGCAGGAGGACAGGGAGCTCCTACAATGAGCAGTTCTTC
NA	NA	TRBV3-1	TRBJ2-7	14	CASSQGDRNYEQYF	TGTGCCAGCAGCCAAGGAGACCGAAACTACGAGCAGTACTTC
TRBD2	NA	TRBV6-6	TRBJ2-7	15	CATANRASGSYEQYF	TGTGCCACCGCGAACCGGGCTAGCGGCTCTTACGAGCAGTACTTC
NA	NA	TRBV3-1	TRBJ1-5	15	CASSQDRKFGQPQHF	TGTGCCAGCAGCCAAGACAGAAAGTTCGGTCAGCCCCAGCATTTT
NA	NA	TRBV12-3/TRBV12-4	TRBJ2-4	12	CATTIAKNIQYF	TGTGCCACCACAATAGCCAAAAACATTCAGTACTTC
NA	few	TRBV5-6	TRBJ1-2	14	CASSGGRQDYGYTF	TGTGCCAGCAGCGGGGGACGGCAAGACTATGGCTACACCTTC
NA	few	TRBV25-1	TRBJ1-1	13	CASYREGSTEAFF	TGTGCCAGCTACAGGGAGGGTAGCACTGAAGCTTTCTTT
NA	NA	TRBV5-1	TRBJ2-1	14	CASSLGRWGNEQFF	TGCGCCAGCAGCTTGGGGAGATGGGGGAATGAGCAGTTCTTC
TRBD2	many	TRBV10-3	TRBJ2-7	15	CAISEAGTRVYEQYF	TGTGCCATCAGTGAGGCCGGGACTAGGGTCTACGAGCAGTACTTC
TRBD1	few	TRBV12-3/TRBV12-4	TRBJ2-7	17	CASSLGGRDRVSYEQYF	TGTGCCAGCAGTTTAGGGGGCCGGGACAGGGTCTCCTACGAGCAGTACTTC
TRBD1	NA	TRBV7-9	TRBJ1-2	15	CASSGTGGVHYGYTF	TGTGCCAGCAGCGGGACAGGGGGCGTTCACTATGGCTACACCTTC
NA	few	TRBV10-3	TRBJ2-7	14	CAISGQARPYEQYF	TGTGCCATCAGCGGACAAGCACGACCCTACGAGCAGTACTTC
TRBD2	NA	TRBV7-7	TRBJ2-1	16	CASSLASGRVNNEQFF	TGTGCTAGCAGCTTAGCCAGCGGGAGGGTCAACAATGAGCAGTTCTTC
NA	NA	TRBV20-1	TRBJ2-1	15	CSAYVRDPASNEQFF	TGCAGTGCCTACGTCCGGGACCCTGCCTCCAATGAGCAGTTCTTC
NA	many	TRBV27	TRBJ2-3	13	CASSLSITDTQYF	TGTGCCAGCAGTTTATCGATTACCGATACGCAGTATTTT
TRBD1	NA	TRBV25-1	TRBJ1-5	15	CASRESQGAGQPQHF	TGTGCCAGCAGGGAATCGCAGGGGGCAGGACAGCCCCAGCATTTT
TRBD2	NA	TRBV20-1	TRBJ2-5	16	CSASQVLAGKQETQYF	TGCAGTGCTAGCCAGGTGTTAGCGGGGAAACAAGAGACCCAGTACTTC
NA	NA	TRBV2	TRBJ2-1	16	CASSEALRGPQETQFF	TGTGCCAGCAGTGAAGCGCTTCGGGGACCGCAAGAGACCCAGTTCTTC
NA	NA	TRBV20-1	TRBJ1-6	12	CSARGENSPLHF	TGCAGTGCTAGGGGGGAAAATTCACCCCTCCACTTT
NA	few	TRBV7-9	TRBJ2-7	18	CASSLGIGDSGAAYEQYF	TGTGCCAGCAGCTTAGGGATAGGGGATTCCGGGGCGGCCTACGAGCAGTACTTC
NA	NA	TRBV10-3	TRBJ1-2	14	CAVSESHGLYGYTF	TGTGCCGTCAGTGAGTCCCATGGCCTCTATGGCTACACCTTC
TRBD2	few	TRBV7-7	TRBJ2-5	17	CASRLGTSGESLETQYF	TGTGCCAGCAGGCTCGGGACTAGCGGGGAGTCCCTGGAGACCCAGTACTTC
TRBD2	NA	TRBV10-3	TRBJ2-3	15	CAISLAGGPGDTQYF	TGTGCCATCAGTCTAGCGGGGGGGCCGGGGGATACGCAGTATTTT
TRBD2	NA	TRBV12-3/TRBV12-4	TRBJ2-1	14	CASREVRRYNEQFF	TGTGCCAGCCGGGAGGTCCGGAGATACAATGAGCAGTTCTTC
TRBD2	few	TRBV5-1	TRBJ2-1	16	CASSLVSGGGDNEQFF	TGCGCCAGCAGCTTGGTTTCGGGGGGAGGTGACAATGAGCAGTTCTTC
TRBD1	NA	TRBV29-1	TRBJ1-1	13	CSPRGQGYTEAFF	TGCAGCCCCCGGGGACAGGGGTACACTGAAGCTTTCTTT
TRBD2	NA	TRBV12-3/TRBV12-4	TRBJ2-1	12	CASSSSQRGEFF	TGTGCCAGCAGTTCCAGTCAGCGGGGAGAGTTCTTC
NA	few	TRBV10-3	TRBJ1-2	13	CAISSPPSEGYTF	TGTGCCATCAGCTCCCCTCCGTCGGAGGGCTACACCTTC
TRBD1	few	TRBV10-3	TRBJ2-7	12	CAIGDSPYEQYF	TGTGCCATCGGGGACAGCCCCTACGAGCAGTACTTC
TRBD2	many	TRBV5-1	TRBJ2-3	14	CASRQAGGPDTQYF	TGCGCCAGCAGACAAGCGGGAGGCCCAGATACGCAGTATTTT
NA	NA	TRBV7-9	TRBJ2-1	15	CASSLTGTLYNEQFF	TGTGCCAGCAGCTTAACCGGGACACTTTACAATGAGCAGTTCTTC
NA	few	TRBV6-1	TRBJ1-2	12	CASSGNRDGYTF	TGTGCCAGCAGTGGAAACAGGGATGGCTACACCTTC
TRBD2	few	TRBV4-2	TRBJ2-7	16	CASSQDPSGRTYEQYF	TGTGCCAGCAGCCAAGATCCTAGCGGGAGGACCTACGAGCAGTACTTC
TRBD1	NA	TRBV5-8	TRBJ1-1	18	CASSRFLDPTGRSSEAFF	TGTGCCAGCAGCCGCTTTCTCGACCCGACAGGGAGGTCTTCTGAAGCTTTCTTT